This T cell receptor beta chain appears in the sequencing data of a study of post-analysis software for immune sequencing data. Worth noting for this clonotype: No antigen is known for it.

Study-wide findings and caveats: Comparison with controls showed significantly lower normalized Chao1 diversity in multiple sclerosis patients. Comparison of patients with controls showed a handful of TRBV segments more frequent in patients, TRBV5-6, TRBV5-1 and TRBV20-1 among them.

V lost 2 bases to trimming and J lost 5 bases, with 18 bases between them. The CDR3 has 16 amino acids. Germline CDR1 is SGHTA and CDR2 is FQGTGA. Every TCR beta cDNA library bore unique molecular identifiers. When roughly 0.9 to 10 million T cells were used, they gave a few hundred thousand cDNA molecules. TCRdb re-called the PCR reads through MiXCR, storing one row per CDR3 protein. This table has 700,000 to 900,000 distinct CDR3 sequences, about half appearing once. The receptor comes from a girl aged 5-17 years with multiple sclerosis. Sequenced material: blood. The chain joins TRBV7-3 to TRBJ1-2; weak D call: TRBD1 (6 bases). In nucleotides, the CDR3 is TGTGCCAGCAGCTTACAATCAGGGGAGCAGAGATATGGCTACACCTTC. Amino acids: CASSLQSGEQRYGYTF.